This TCR beta chain emerged from a study of Tregs in tolerant kidney transplant recipients. The nonmyeloablative bone marrow transplants came from related graft donors, with transient mixed chimerism. Clones were sequenced by immunoSEQ multiplex PCR, and TCRdb holds only the in-frame ones, with some missing. Its listing shows 25,000 to 40,000 clones. The trim removed 5 bases at V and 4 bases at J, leaving 6 bases unmatched. The CDR3 runs to 15 residues. Germline CDR1 is SGHTA and CDR2 is FQGNSA. About this clone itself: Read coverage stops 3 residues before the CDR3 terminus; the germline J gene supplies the remainder.

The chain has TRBV7-2 and TRBJ2-1; 9 bases match TRBD1. The sequencing here drew on CD4+ T cells from blood (PBMCs), taken 24 months after the transplant. This receptor was identified in a human patient who received a combined kidney and bone marrow transplant. Some T cells may possibly be graft donor cells. CDR3 amino acids: CASSRGDRAYNEQFF. The CDR3 DNA, read in part, is TGTGCCAGCAGCAGAGGGGACAGGGCTTACAATGAG.